Shown below are 15 T cell receptor beta chains from a single sample sequenced in a study of T cells in tumors after PD-1 blockade. Using immunoSEQ multiplex PCR, the repertoire was profiled, and TCRdb retains in-frame clones only, with some absent. The sample carries just under 65,000 clones, over 65% recorded once. This sample comprised PBMCs, obtained after anti-PD-1 treatment. These receptors were taken from a human donor with basal cell carcinoma.

This clone has just one count. Other DNA sequences in the sample encode the same CDR3. The rearrangement links TRBV5-1 to TRBJ1-1; no clear D gene. The CDR3 is 14 residues long. In germline, CDR1 is SGHRS, CDR2 YFSETQ. The V and J ends lost 2 bases and 1 base respectively, with 9 bases between them. The CDR3 sequence is CASSLEGGNTEAFF. The DNA for the CDR3 is TGCGCCAGCAGCTTAGAGGGTGGGAACACTGAAGCTTTCTTT.

A single count supports this clone. This chain uses TRBV6-6 with TRBJ2-1; weak D call: TRBD2 (6 bases). Germline CDR1 is MNHNY and CDR2 is SVGAGI (reference sequence). This CDR3 has 12 amino acids. Trimming cost V 9 bases and J 4 bases, with 10 bases left between them. The CDR3: CASGTGYNEQFF. The CDR3 nucleotides read TGTGCCAGTGGGACTGGATACAATGAGCAGTTCTTC.

The chain links TRBV21-1 to TRBJ1-6; the D call TRBD1 from the table was never checked on the DNA. TRBV21-1 is a recognized pseudogene. This CDR3 comprises 17 residues. The CDR3 coding sequence is TGTGCCAGCAGCAAAAAATTGGGGCCAGGGGGTTCTTCACCCCTCCACTTT. Protein sequence: CASSKKLGPGGSSPLHF.

This clone was observed a few times. This chain uses TRBV6-4 with TRBJ2-1, with a tentative D call TRBD1 (6 bases). This CDR3 comprises 14 residues. Germline V lookup: CDR1 MRHNA, CDR2 SNTAGT. The V end lost 2 bases, the J end lost 11 bases, and 16 bases lay between the germline ends. For the CDR3, the DNA is TGTGCCAGCAGTGACCCCGGGACACCGGAGAAGCAGTTCTTC. Translating gives CASSDPGTPEKQFF.

V and J are TRBV9 and TRBJ1-6, with unresolved D. CDR3 length: 15 residues. The V gene lost 0 bases and the J gene lost 7 bases, with 11 bases spanning the gap. CDR1 is SGDLS, CDR2 YYNGEE, per germline. Here the CDR3 reads CASSVEHGWNSPLHF. For the CDR3, the DNA is TGTGCCAGCAGCGTAGAGCACGGGTGGAATTCACCCCTCCACTTT.

The chain couples TRBV5-1 to TRBJ2-5; 8 bases agree with TRBD2. V was clipped by 4 bases and J by 4 bases; unmatched bases: 3. Germline-derived CDR1 and CDR2 are SGHRS and YFSETQ. This CDR3 comprises 13 residues. CDR3 protein: CASSPSGGETQYF. For the CDR3, the DNA is TGCGCCAGCAGCCCCAGCGGGGGAGAGACCCAGTACTTC.

The chain is built from TRBV28 and TRBJ1-4; possibly TRBD1 for D (6 bases). There are 14 residues in the CDR3. V lost 1 base and J 4 bases, leaving 7 bases between the germline ends. In germline, CDR1 is MDHEN, CDR2 SYDVKM. The CDR3 DNA is TGTGCCAGCAGTTTATCAGGGGTTAATGAAAAACTGTTTTTT. As protein: CASSLSGVNEKLFF.

The CDR3, as DNA: TGTGCCAGCAGCTTAAGGCGTAGTGAGCAGTTCTTC. Protein: CASSLRRSEQFF. The V call is TRBV11-3, the J call TRBJ2-1; D is unresolved. CDR3 length: 12 amino acids. Trimming stripped 2 bases from V and 9 bases from J, with 8 bases between. Germline V gene sequence: CDR1 SGHNT, CDR2 YENEEA.

This sequence joins TRBV5-1 and TRBJ1-5, with 8 bases lining up with TRBD1. Germline V gene lookup returns CDR1 SGHRS and CDR2 YFSETQ. The CDR3 length is 15 residues. Trimming took 3 bases from V and 4 from J; bases not matched to a gene: 6. CDR3 nucleotides: TGCGCCAGCAGCTCCGGGACAGGCTATAATCAGCCCCAGCATTTT. It specifies CASSSGTGYNQPQHF.

This chain connects TRBV23-1 to TRBJ2-7; tentative D call: TRBD1 (6 bases). TRBV23-1 falls under the ORF class, with uncertain function. CDR3 length equals 16 residues. Trimming removed 2 bases at V and 1 base at J, with 15 bases between. The CDR3 DNA reads as TGCGCCAGCAGTCAACCGGAAGGGGGACCATCCTACGAGCAGTACTTC. Translating it yields CASSQPEGGPSYEQYF.

V gene TRBV2 combines with J gene TRBJ2-5; D unclear. The length of the CDR3 is 12 residues. Germline V gives CDR1 SNHLY, CDR2 FYNNEI. Deletions cut 6 bases from V and 4 bases from J, with 9 bases between. The CDR3: CASRYGPETQYF. CDR3 bases: TGTGCCAGCAGGTACGGGCCAGAGACCCAGTACTTC.

CDR3 region: CASSVGAGSTDTQYF. The CDR3 nucleotides read TGTGCCAGCAGCGTTGGCGCCGGTAGCACAGATACGCAGTATTTT. The V gene is TRBV4-2, the J gene TRBJ2-3; no clear D gene. CDR1 and CDR2 (germline): LGHNA, YNFKEQ. Trimming took off 5 bases at V and 0 bases at J, with 12 bases between the two ends. This CDR3 is built from 15 residues.

This clone turned up a few times. The V call is TRBV9, the J call TRBJ2-2, with 7 nucleotides matching TRBD1. Germline trimming cut 3 bases from V and 4 bases from J; bases unmatched to any gene: 0. Germline V lookup: CDR1 SGDLS, CDR2 YYNGEE. The CDR3 runs to 13 residues. DNA for the CDR3: TGTGCCAGCAGCGGGACAGGCACCGGGGAGCTGTTTTTT. It is translated as CASSGTGTGELFF.

V gene TRBV27 combines with J gene TRBJ1-5; a weak D match, TRBD1 (6 bases). V was pared by 5 bases and J by 1 base, with 18 bases between. Looked up from germline, CDR1 is MNHEY and CDR2 is SMNVEV (reference sequence). The CDR3 is 17 residues long. This chain's CDR3 is CASSTSFGGASNQPQHF. In DNA form, the CDR3 reads TGTGCCAGCAGTACCTCCTTTGGGGGCGCGAGCAATCAGCCCCAGCATTTT.

The V and J genes are TRBV6-6 and TRBJ1-3, with 8 nucleotides matching TRBD1. The CDR3 length is 15 residues. Germline lookup yields CDR1 MNHNY and CDR2 SVGAGI (reference sequence). V was clipped by 5 bases and J by 4 bases; unmatched bases: 7. CDR3 DNA: TGTGCCAGCAGTAAACGGGACAGGTCAGGAAACACCATATATTTT. As protein: CASSKRDRSGNTIYF.